These 19 T cell receptor beta chains originate from one sample sequenced in a study of post-analysis software for immune sequencing data. Findings of the study overall: Patients had higher frequencies than controls of about 5 TRBV segments, including TRBV5-6, TRBV5-1 and TRBV20-1.

Libraries were made from TCR beta cDNA, and they carried unique molecular identifiers. TCRdb analysed the PCR reads with MiXCR anew, one entry per CDR3 protein. The sample holds about 540,000 distinct CDR3 sequences; approximately 31% are singletons and the top ten take around 6.1%. Their antigen targets remain unknown. The material sequenced was blood. Every receptor here comes from a girl younger than 18 with multiple sclerosis.

This chain links TRBV4-1 with TRBJ2-3; 7 nucleotides line up with TRBD2. There are 14 residues in the CDR3. With 3 bases clipped from V and 1 base from J, the junction kept 1 base outside the gene matches. The germline gives CDR1 MGHRA, CDR2 YSYEKL. CDR3 loop: CASSQSGGTDTQYF. The CDR3 bases are TGCGCCAGCAGCCAGAGCGGGGGCACAGATACGCAGTATTTT.

The chain is built from TRBV20-1 and TRBJ2-5; the D gene could be TRBD1 or TRBD2 (5 bases each). Trimming removed 7 bases from V and 2 bases from J, with 17 bases in between. Germline V gene sequence: CDR1 DFQATT, CDR2 SNEGSKA (reference sequence). This CDR3 has 14 residues. The CDR3 region is CSGGKGQEQETQYF. The CDR3 DNA reads TGCAGTGGGGGGAAAGGACAAGAGCAAGAGACCCAGTACTTC.

The chain has TRBV10-3 and TRBJ2-2; the D gene is possibly TRBD2 (6 bases). The V and J ends lost 1 base and 4 bases respectively, with 7 bases between them. The CDR3 runs 14 residues. Germline-derived CDR1 and CDR2 are ENHRY and SYGVKD. This CDR3 is CAISELEGTGELFF. In nucleotides, the CDR3 is TGTGCCATCAGTGAGTTGGAGGGCACCGGGGAGCTGTTTTTT.

There are a few counts of this clonotype. The chain is built from TRBV6-5 and TRBJ2-7; no definite D call. V was cut by 9 bases and J by 1 base, with 16 bases left in between. In germline, CDR1 is MNHEY, CDR2 SVGAGI. This CDR3 has 14 residues. The CDR3 reads CARDPMTASYEQYF. The CDR3 DNA sequence: TGTGCCAGAGACCCAATGACCGCGTCCTACGAGCAGTACTTC.

CDR3 in DNA: TGCGCCAGCAGTCGAACACAGGGAGGACGAGAGACCCAGTACTTC. It is translated as CASSRTQGGRETQYF. This chain uses TRBV10-1 with TRBJ2-5; TRBD1 or TRBD2 may be the D gene (6 bases each). Germline CDR1 reads WNHNN; CDR2 reads SYGVQD (reference sequence). With 5 bases removed from V and 4 bases from J, the gap between germline ends came to 17 bases. The CDR3 loop spans 15 amino acids.

For the CDR3, the DNA is TGCGCCAGCAGCAGCCATCAGGGACGGTTATCCTACGAGCAGTACTTC. It yields the protein CASSSHQGRLSYEQYF. V gene TRBV5-1 combines with J gene TRBJ2-7, with D perhaps assigned TRBD1 or TRBD2 (5 bases each). The CDR3 runs to 16 residues. Germline V gives CDR1 SGHRS, CDR2 YFSETQ. Trimming took off 4 bases at V and 1 base at J, with 18 bases between the two ends.

The chain carries TRBV15 and TRBJ2-2, with 7 positions matching TRBD1. J lost 0 bases, V lost 0 bases, and 4 bases had no gene match. Germline CDR1 reads LNHNV; CDR2 reads YYDKDF (reference sequence). The CDR3 is 17 residues long. The CDR3 region is CATSRDVGTANTGELFF. The CDR3 DNA follows: TGTGCCACCAGCAGAGATGTCGGGACAGCGAACACCGGGGAGCTGTTTTTT.

The chain links TRBV20-1 to TRBJ2-7, with D tentatively TRBD1 or TRBD2 (5 bases each). Germline-derived CDR1 and CDR2 are DFQATT and SNEGSKA (reference sequence). This CDR3 is 11 amino acids long. Trimming left V 7 bases short and J 5 bases short, with 12 bases between. The CDR3 protein is CSGLQGDEQYF. The CDR3 coding sequence is TGCAGTGGATTGCAGGGAGACGAGCAGTACTTC.

This clonotype showed up many times. V gene TRBV4-1 combines with J gene TRBJ1-5; 7 positions agree with TRBD1. Per germline, CDR1 MGHRA and CDR2 YSYEKL. This CDR3 contains 14 residues. J lost 4 bases, V lost 2 bases, and 2 bases had no gene match. The CDR3: CASSQWDSNQPQHF. CDR3 sequence (DNA): TGCGCCAGCAGCCAATGGGACAGTAATCAGCCCCAGCATTTT.

The V and J genes are TRBV3-1 and TRBJ2-7, with D maybe TRBD1 (6 bases). Trimming cost V 1 base and J 9 bases, with 16 bases left between them. This CDR3 region has 14 residues. From germline, CDR1 is LGHDT and CDR2 YNNKEL (reference sequence). CDR3 protein: CASSQVQGRGAQYF. CDR3 nucleotide sequence: TGTGCCAGCAGCCAAGTGCAGGGGCGCGGCGCGCAGTACTTC.

The chain carries TRBV7-9 and TRBJ1-1; D uncertain. The V end lost 4 bases, the J end lost 2 bases, and 8 bases lay between the germline ends. Germline values: CDR1 SEHNR, CDR2 FQNEAQ (reference sequence). This CDR3 is built from 13 residues. The CDR3 nucleotides are TGTGCCAGCAGCTCTGGGCACAACACTGAAGCTTTCTTT. This encodes CASSSGHNTEAFF.

The chain carries TRBV6-6 and TRBJ1-1; TRBD1 is a possible D gene (6 bases). Looked up from germline, CDR1 is MNHNY and CDR2 is SVGAGI (reference sequence). This CDR3 region has 14 residues. The V gene lost 2 bases and the J gene lost 4 bases, with 11 bases spanning the gap. The CDR3 spells CASSYAGGGTEAFF. CDR3 nucleotide sequence: TGTGCCAGCAGTTACGCGGGGGGCGGCACTGAAGCTTTCTTT.

This clonotype was seen repeatedly, ten times or more. The chain couples TRBV5-6 to TRBJ2-7; D is unclear. Trimming stripped 0 bases from V and 6 bases from J, with 10 bases between. The CDR3 contains 13 residues. Germline loops: CDR1 SGHDT, CDR2 YYEEEE. This chain's CDR3 is CASSLESSIEQYF. For the CDR3, the DNA is TGTGCCAGCAGCTTGGAGTCGTCGATCGAGCAGTACTTC. Looking up the rest from reference TRBV5-6 and TRBJ2-7 gives the full variable domain: DAGVTQSPTHLIKTRGQQVTLRCSPKSGHDTVSWYQQALGQGPQFIFQYYEEEERQRGNFPDRFSGHQFPNYSSELNVNALLLGDSALYLCASSLESSIEQYFGPGTRLTVT.

The table lists this clonotype with a few counts. The chain uses TRBV7-9 and TRBJ1-2, with 8 positions matching TRBD1. Trimming cost V 2 bases and J 8 bases; bases outside gene matches: 7. The CDR3 totals 14 residues. Germline V gene sequence: CDR1 SEHNR, CDR2 FQNEAQ (reference sequence). The CDR3 DNA is TGTGCCAGCAGCTTAAGTCCAGGGGGCGGCGGCTACACCTTC. Translated: CASSLSPGGGGYTF.

Regarding this clonotype: The junction departs from the called germline gene at one end, perhaps through a read error. This rearrangement joins TRBV7-9 to TRBJ2-1; 10 bases line up with TRBD2. This CDR3 comprises 15 residues. Germline CDR1 reads SEHNR; CDR2 reads FQNEAQ (reference sequence). This CDR3 reads CASSSRTSGYSEQFF. In DNA form, the CDR3 reads TGTGCCAGCAGCTCACGGACTAGCGGTTACAGTGAGCAGTTCTTC.

This clonotype came up a few times. This rearrangement joins TRBV20-1 to TRBJ1-2; D is uncertain. CDR3 size: 14 residues. CDR1 and CDR2 from the germline V gene are DFQATT and SNEGSKA (reference sequence). Trimming shortened V by 5 bases and J by 2 bases, and 15 bases separated the two germline ends. CDR3 amino acids: CSARHRVGNYGYTF. The DNA of the CDR3 is TGCAGTGCTCGCCATAGGGTGGGCAACTATGGCTACACCTTC.

CDR3 sequence: CASSSPFQGAGEQYF. CDR3 nucleotides: TGTGCCAGCAGTTCCCCCTTCCAGGGGGCGGGCGAGCAGTACTTC. J is TRBJ2-5 and V is TRBV28; 8 nucleotides match TRBD1. The closer fit of TRBJ2-7 to the DNA end suggests the J call may be wrong. Germline V CDR1 and CDR2: MDHEN, SYDVKM. There are 15 residues in the CDR3.

The chain couples TRBV13 to TRBJ2-1; TRBD2 might be the D (6 bases). Germline values: CDR1 PRHDT, CDR2 FYEKMQ (reference sequence). CDR3 size: 14 residues. V lost 5 bases and J lost 6, with 14 bases in between. CDR3 amino acids: CASSPDGGSNEQFF. The CDR3 DNA sequence: TGTGCCAGCAGCCCAGACGGAGGGTCCAATGAGCAGTTCTTC.

The V gene is TRBV5-1, the J gene TRBJ1-6; no definite D call. The germline gives CDR1 SGHRS, CDR2 YFSETQ. The CDR3 loop spans 15 amino acids. With 5 bases removed from V and 6 bases from J, the gap between germline ends came to 15 bases. In DNA, the CDR3 is TGCGCCAGCAGTCATTATTTGGCGGGTAATTCACCCCTCCACTTT. Residues: CASSHYLAGNSPLHF.